The present entry profiles one T cell receptor (beta chain) with its context. Antigen unknown. The record originates from a study of OX40 agonist ivuxolimab in advanced cancers. Study as a whole: Each patient was given ivuxolimab into a vein every 2 weeks, at 0.01 to 10 mg/kg. Broader study findings: Antigen specificity remained undetermined for the expanded peripheral T cells. Dose levels from 0.1 to 3.0 mg/kg saw CD4+ and CD8+ blood T cells expand clonally by week 6.

Germline CDR1 SEHNR, CDR2 FQNEAQ (reference sequence). The CDR3 loop spans 15 amino acids. Trimming cost V 1 base and J 3 bases, with 13 bases left between them. Some clones are missing from TCRdb's copy, which holds only in-frame ones; the method was immunoSEQ multiplex PCR. The sample lists about 81,000 clones, about 92% occurring once. This chain joins TRBV7-9 and TRBJ2-7; D ambiguous. This receptor was taken from an adult with an advanced solid tumor such as melanoma, head and neck, liver or kidney cancer. This material consisted of CD4+ or CD8+ T cells sorted from blood, taken in a trial of the OX40 agonist ivuxolimab. For the CDR3, the DNA is TGTGCCAGCAGCTTAGTAGGGTTATGGGACTACGAGCAGTACTTC. Protein sequence: CASSLVGLWDYEQYF.